This T cell receptor beta chain was retrieved from a study of T cells after yellow fever vaccination. In the study overall: Fractions with few cells were prepared using SMART-Seq v4 Ultra Low Input. Study results and caveats: A secondary response was less intense yet reached its peak sooner, at day 5 versus 15. Subsequent booster samples again held most clones from primary vaccination (96% CD4, 88% CD8).

This clonotype showed up many times. Its matching antigen is unknown. A process of 5'RACE template switching, which added a universal primer site and UMIs, was used to make TCR cDNA. Each CDR3 protein is one row after TCRdb ran MiXCR on the 5' RACE reads. The data contain 300,000 to 400,000 distinct CDR3 sequences, under 5% of them singletons. V lost 7 bases and J lost 6, with 18 bases in between. CDR3 length: 15 residues. The chain links TRBV12-3 or TRBV12-4 to TRBJ2-2, with TRBD2 as a possible D gene (5 bases). This TCR was sampled from a man between 18 and 29 years old who received the YFV17D yellow fever vaccine. Sequencing was performed on PBMCs, taken 5 days after the yellow fever booster vaccination. CDR3 DNA sequence: TGTGCCAGCATCCTGGACTCGCCGGGCCCCGGGGAGCTGTTTTTT. Translated: CASILDSPGPGELFF.